A selection of T cell receptor beta chains follows, all from one sample in a study of blood T cell repertoires in COVID-19. Libraries were prepared by immunoSEQ multiplex PCR; TCRdb keeps only in-frame clonotypes and omits some of them. The sample comprises about 250,000 clones, 85% to 90% of which are singletons, and under 3% rests with the top ten. The sample taken for sequencing was PBMCs or T cells enriched from blood (not recorded which). These receptors all come from a woman between 18 and 30 years old who had recovered from COVID-19. The conserved cysteine and the conserved F or W are not part of the CDR3 here. The order of the fields is clone size, V gene, J gene, CDR3 length, CDR3 protein. Not all rows give a size; the values are once, few, many and, for expanded clones, a class.

abundance: -
v_gene: TRBV3-1/TRBV3-2
j_gene: TRBJ2-7
len: 12
CDR3aa: ASSQAGLNYEQY

abundance: -
v_gene: TRBV5-6
j_gene: TRBJ1-1
len: 12
CDR3aa: ASSLGRRITEAF

abundance: -
v_gene: TRBV28
j_gene: TRBJ2-7
len: 13
CDR3aa: ASSFGGRGSYEQY

abundance: -
v_gene: TRBV9
j_gene: TRBJ1-2
len: 12
CDR3aa: ASSPRDRVGGYT

abundance: -
v_gene: TRBV5-1
j_gene: TRBJ2-3
len: 14
CDR3aa: ASTLGLAGSTDTQY

abundance: -
v_gene: TRBV5-6
j_gene: TRBJ1-2
len: 11
CDR3aa: ASSLAGGYGYT

abundance: once
v_gene: TRBV19
j_gene: TRBJ1-6
len: 12
CDR3aa: ASSQRLKETPLH

abundance: -
v_gene: TRBV6-5
j_gene: TRBJ1-2
len: 11
CDR3aa: ASSWTGSDGYT

abundance: -
v_gene: TRBV6-5
j_gene: TRBJ2-7
len: 10
CDR3aa: ASSRSGLEQY

abundance: -
v_gene: TRBV4-1
j_gene: TRBJ2-3
len: 15
CDR3aa: ASSQDAGGPASDTQY

abundance: once
v_gene: TRBV9
j_gene: TRBJ1-2
len: 11
CDR3aa: ASSVGANYGYT

abundance: once
v_gene: TRBV7-9
j_gene: TRBJ1-1
len: 17
CDR3aa: ASSLLQGSRTRPRAEAF

abundance: once
v_gene: TRBV6-5
j_gene: TRBJ2-2
len: 13
CDR3aa: ASSDDRGRPGELF

abundance: -
v_gene: TRBV3-1/TRBV3-2
j_gene: TRBJ2-7
len: 14
CDR3aa: ASSQGDRGSGFEQY

abundance: -
v_gene: TRBV28
j_gene: TRBJ1-5
len: 15
CDR3aa: ASSPLRGRIVNQPQH

abundance: -
v_gene: TRBV12-3/TRBV12-4
j_gene: TRBJ1-5
len: 11
CDR3aa: ASSFDRGQPQH

abundance: -
v_gene: TRBV7-3
j_gene: TRBJ2-3
len: 16
CDR3aa: ASSLGAGGPAVVQTQY

abundance: -
v_gene: TRBV27
j_gene: TRBJ2-7
len: 13
CDR3aa: ASKRQGSSSYEQY

abundance: -
v_gene: TRBV5-1
j_gene: TRBJ1-2
len: 13
CDR3aa: ASSLGQGAFYGYT

abundance: -
v_gene: TRBV29-1
j_gene: TRBJ1-1
len: 9
CDR3aa: SVLTGRKAF

abundance: -
v_gene: TRBV19
j_gene: TRBJ1-1
len: 12
CDR3aa: ASSRGQVNTEAF

abundance: -
v_gene: TRBV5-1
j_gene: TRBJ2-7
len: 13
CDR3aa: ASSPRQGASYEQY

abundance: -
v_gene: TRBV19
j_gene: TRBJ1-1
len: 11
CDR3aa: ASISGGVTEAF

abundance: -
v_gene: TRBV6-5
j_gene: TRBJ1-6
len: 11
CDR3aa: ASSFGGNSPLH

abundance: -
v_gene: TRBV11-2
j_gene: TRBJ2-1
len: 10
CDR3aa: ASSTGLGEQF

abundance: -
v_gene: TRBV7-9
j_gene: TRBJ1-3
len: 11
CDR3aa: ASSTNRGNTIY

abundance: -
v_gene: TRBV27
j_gene: TRBJ2-7
len: 12
CDR3aa: ASGPGQDSYEQY

abundance: -
v_gene: TRBV19
j_gene: TRBJ2-3
len: 11
CDR3aa: ASSILSADTQY

abundance: -
v_gene: TRBV4-2
j_gene: TRBJ2-1
len: 15
CDR3aa: ASSHSGQGKSYNEQF

abundance: once
v_gene: TRBV12-3/TRBV12-4
j_gene: TRBJ1-4
len: 11
CDR3aa: ASRLGGLEKLF

abundance: -
v_gene: TRBV10-3
j_gene: TRBJ1-4
len: 13
CDR3aa: ATRDRAATNEKLF

abundance: -
v_gene: TRBV5-1
j_gene: TRBJ2-1
len: 15
CDR3aa: ASSLGLAGALYNEQF

abundance: -
v_gene: TRBV28
j_gene: TRBJ2-3
len: 14
CDR3aa: ASSQAGRGGTDTQY

abundance: -
v_gene: TRBV5-6
j_gene: TRBJ1-2
len: 11
CDR3aa: ASLQDRTYGYT

abundance: -
v_gene: TRBV5-4
j_gene: TRBJ2-3
len: 12
CDR3aa: ASNGRGGTDTQY

abundance: -
v_gene: TRBV29-1
j_gene: TRBJ1-2
len: 11
CDR3aa: SVEAGGVYGYT

abundance: -
v_gene: TRBV11-2
j_gene: TRBJ1-1
len: 13
CDR3aa: ASSSNRGAVTEAF

abundance: -
v_gene: TRBV19
j_gene: TRBJ2-1
len: 18
CDR3aa: ASSIGPGLAGGHSYNEQF

abundance: -
v_gene: TRBV19
j_gene: TRBJ2-2
len: 14
CDR3aa: ASMEVAGGHTGELF

abundance: -
v_gene: TRBV15
j_gene: TRBJ2-5
len: 13
CDR3aa: ATSRVSASVETQY

abundance: -
v_gene: TRBV5-5
j_gene: TRBJ1-1
len: 13
CDR3aa: ASSQGLLQNTEAF

abundance: -
v_gene: TRBV5-5
j_gene: TRBJ1-1
len: 13
CDR3aa: ASSARGSMNTEAF

abundance: -
v_gene: TRBV4-1
j_gene: TRBJ1-4
len: 13
CDR3aa: ASSQDSGLSEKLF

abundance: -
v_gene: TRBV19
j_gene: TRBJ1-6
len: 12
CDR3aa: ASSLSGGDSPLH

abundance: once
v_gene: TRBV28
j_gene: TRBJ1-1
len: 13
CDR3aa: ASSFQGSRNTEAF

abundance: -
v_gene: TRBV2
j_gene: TRBJ1-6
len: 12
CDR3aa: ASSGGLGSSPLH

abundance: -
v_gene: TRBV21-1
j_gene: TRBJ1-2
len: 11
CDR3aa: ASSRRRNYGYT

abundance: -
v_gene: TRBV10-2
j_gene: TRBJ1-4
len: 14
CDR3aa: ASSSRDSKTNEKLF

abundance: -
v_gene: TRBV12-3/TRBV12-4
j_gene: TRBJ1-4
len: 11
CDR3aa: ASSSRQDEKLF

abundance: once
v_gene: TRBV29-1
j_gene: TRBJ1-1
len: 10
CDR3aa: SSRGIGTEAF

abundance: -
v_gene: TRBV19
j_gene: TRBJ1-2
len: 12
CDR3aa: ASSTGQGWFGYT

abundance: -
v_gene: TRBV9
j_gene: TRBJ2-1
len: 13
CDR3aa: ASSEAGGPWNEQF

abundance: -
v_gene: TRBV6-1
j_gene: TRBJ2-7
len: 10
CDR3aa: ASSEALHEQY

abundance: -
v_gene: TRBV3-1/TRBV3-2
j_gene: TRBJ1-1
len: 11
CDR3aa: ASSQQGRTEAF

abundance: -
v_gene: TRBV27
j_gene: TRBJ1-5
len: 11
CDR3aa: ASSFGTGTPLH